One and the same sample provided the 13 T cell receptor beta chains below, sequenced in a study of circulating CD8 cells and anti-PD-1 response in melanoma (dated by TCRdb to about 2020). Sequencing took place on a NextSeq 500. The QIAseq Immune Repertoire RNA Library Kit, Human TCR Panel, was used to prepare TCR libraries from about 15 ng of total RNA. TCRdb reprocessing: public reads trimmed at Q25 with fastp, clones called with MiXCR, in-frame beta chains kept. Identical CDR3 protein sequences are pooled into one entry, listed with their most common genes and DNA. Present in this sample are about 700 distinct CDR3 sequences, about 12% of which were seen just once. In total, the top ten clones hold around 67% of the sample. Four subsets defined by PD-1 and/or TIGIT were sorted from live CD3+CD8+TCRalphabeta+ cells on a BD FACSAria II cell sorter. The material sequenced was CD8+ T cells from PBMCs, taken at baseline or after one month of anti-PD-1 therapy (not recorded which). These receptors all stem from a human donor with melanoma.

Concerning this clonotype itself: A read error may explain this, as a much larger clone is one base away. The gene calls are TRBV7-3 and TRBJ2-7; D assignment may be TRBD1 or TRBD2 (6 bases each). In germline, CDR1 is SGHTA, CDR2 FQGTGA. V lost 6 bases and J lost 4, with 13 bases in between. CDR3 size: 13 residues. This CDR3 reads CASSPLGGYEQYF. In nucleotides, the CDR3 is TGTGCCAGCAGTCCCTTAGGGGGGTACGAGCAGTACTTC. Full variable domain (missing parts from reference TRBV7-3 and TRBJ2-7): GAGVSQTPSNKVTEKGKYVELRCDPISGHTALYWYRQSLGQGPEFLIYFQGTGAADDSGLPNDRFFAVRPEGSVSTLKIQRTERGDSAVYLCASSPLGGYEQYFGPGTRLTVT.

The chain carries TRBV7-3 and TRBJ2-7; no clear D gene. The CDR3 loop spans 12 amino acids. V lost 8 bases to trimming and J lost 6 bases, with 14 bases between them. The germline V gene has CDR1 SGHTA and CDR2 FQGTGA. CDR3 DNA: TGTGCCAGCGACCGGATGTCCGGCGAGCAGTACTTC. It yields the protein CASDRMSGEQYF.

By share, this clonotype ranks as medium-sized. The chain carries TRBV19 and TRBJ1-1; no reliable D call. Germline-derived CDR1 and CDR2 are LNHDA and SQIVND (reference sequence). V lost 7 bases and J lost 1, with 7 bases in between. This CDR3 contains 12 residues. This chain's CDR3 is CASTTGNTEAFF. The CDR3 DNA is TGTGCCAGTACCACGGGGAACACTGAAGCTTTCTTT.

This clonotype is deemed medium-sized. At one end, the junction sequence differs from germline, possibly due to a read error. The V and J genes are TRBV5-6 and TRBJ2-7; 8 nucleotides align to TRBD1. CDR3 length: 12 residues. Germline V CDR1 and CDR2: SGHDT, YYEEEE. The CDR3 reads CASSLAVRGPSF. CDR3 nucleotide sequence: TGTGCCAGCAGCTTGGCTGTCAGGGGGCCGTCCTTC.

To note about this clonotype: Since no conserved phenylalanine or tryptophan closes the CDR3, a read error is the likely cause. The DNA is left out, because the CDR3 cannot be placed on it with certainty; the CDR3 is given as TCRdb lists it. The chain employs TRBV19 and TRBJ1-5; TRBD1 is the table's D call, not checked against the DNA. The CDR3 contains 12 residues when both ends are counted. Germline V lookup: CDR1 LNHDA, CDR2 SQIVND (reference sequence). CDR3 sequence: CASLPSGGTYAL.

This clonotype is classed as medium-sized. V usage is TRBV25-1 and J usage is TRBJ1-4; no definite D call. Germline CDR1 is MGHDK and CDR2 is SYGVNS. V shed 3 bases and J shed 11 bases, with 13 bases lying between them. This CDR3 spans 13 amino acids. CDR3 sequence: CASSDVGFAKLFF. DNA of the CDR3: TGTGCCAGCAGTGACGTTGGATTTGCCAAACTGTTTTTT. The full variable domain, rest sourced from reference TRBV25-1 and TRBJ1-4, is EADIYQTPRYLVIGTGKKITLECSQTMGHDKMYWYQQDPGMELHLIHYSYGVNSTEKGDLSSESTVSRIRTEHFPLTLESARPSHTSQYLCASSDVGFAKLFFGSGTQLSVL.

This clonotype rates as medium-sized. CDR3 bases: TGTGCCAGCAGCTCCCCGGACAGGGGCTTTCGAAGGACTGAAGCTTTCTTT. Translation: CASSSPDRGFRRTEAFF. J is TRBJ1-1 and V is TRBV5-6; 9 bases match TRBD1. This CDR3 region has 17 residues. Looked up from germline, CDR1 is SGHDT and CDR2 is YYEEEE. With 3 bases clipped from V and 5 bases from J, the junction kept 14 bases outside the gene matches.

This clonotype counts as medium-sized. CDR3 sequence: CASSDFRGDAYNEQFF. CDR3 in DNA: TGTGCCAGCAGTGATTTCCGGGGGGATGCCTACAATGAGCAGTTCTTC. V usage is TRBV25-1 and J usage is TRBJ2-1, with TRBD2 identical over 7 bases. J was trimmed by 2 bases and V by 3 bases; bases with no gene match: 7. The CDR3 is made up of 16 amino acids. Germline assignment: CDR1 MGHDK and CDR2 SYGVNS.

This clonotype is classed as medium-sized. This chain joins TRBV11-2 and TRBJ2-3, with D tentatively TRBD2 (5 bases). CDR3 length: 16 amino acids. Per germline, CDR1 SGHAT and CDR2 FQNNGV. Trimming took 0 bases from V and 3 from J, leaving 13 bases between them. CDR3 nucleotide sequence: TGTGCCAGCAGCTTAGATCTGTTAAGAGGGACAGATACGCAGTATTTT. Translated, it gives CASSLDLLRGTDTQYF.

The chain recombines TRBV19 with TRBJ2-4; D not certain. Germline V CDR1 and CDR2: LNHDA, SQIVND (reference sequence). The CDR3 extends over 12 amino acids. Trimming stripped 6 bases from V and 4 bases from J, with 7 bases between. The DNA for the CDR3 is TGTGCCAGTAGGGACCCTAAAAACATTCAGTACTTC. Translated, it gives CASRDPKNIQYF.

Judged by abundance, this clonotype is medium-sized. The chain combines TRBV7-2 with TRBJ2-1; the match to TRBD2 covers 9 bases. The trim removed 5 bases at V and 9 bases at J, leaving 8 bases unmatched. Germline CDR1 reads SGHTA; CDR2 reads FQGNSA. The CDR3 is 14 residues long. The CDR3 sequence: CASSPIAGAGEQFF. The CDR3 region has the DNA TGTGCCAGCAGCCCGATAGCGGGGGCGGGTGAGCAGTTCTTC.

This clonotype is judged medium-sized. The CDR3 sequence is CASSSGGGLRNEQFF. CDR3 DNA sequence: TGTGCCAGCAGCTCGGGGGGCGGATTGAGGAATGAGCAGTTCTTC. V and J are TRBV5-5 and TRBJ2-1; a possible D gene is TRBD2 (7 bases). CDR1 is SGHKS, CDR2 YYEKEE, per germline (reference sequence). This CDR3 has 15 residues. Deletions cut 3 bases from V and 7 bases from J, with 17 bases between. The full variable domain, its missing parts supplied by reference TRBV5-5 and TRBJ2-1, is DAGVTQSPTHLIKTRGQQVTLRCSPISGHKSVSWYQQVLGQGPQFIFQYYEKEERGRGNFPDRFSARQFPNYSSELNVNALLLGDSALYLCASSSGGGLRNEQFFGPGTRLTVL.

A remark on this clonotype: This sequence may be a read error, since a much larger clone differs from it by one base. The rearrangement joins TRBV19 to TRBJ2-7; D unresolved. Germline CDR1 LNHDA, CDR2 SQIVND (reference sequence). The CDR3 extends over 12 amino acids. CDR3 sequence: CARSIDDYEQYF. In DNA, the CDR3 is TGTGCCCGTAGTATAGATGACTACGAGCAGTACTTC. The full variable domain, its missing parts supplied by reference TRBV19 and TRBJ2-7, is DGGITQSPKYLFRKEGQNVTLSCEQNLNHDAMYWYRQDPGQGLRLIYYSQIVNDFQKGDIAEGYSVSREKKESFPLTVTSAQKNPTAFYLCARSIDDYEQYFGPGTRLTVT.